These 27 T cell receptor beta chains were all obtained from the same sample, sequenced in a study of T cell responses to AZD1222 COVID-19 vaccine. Produced via immunoSEQ multiplex PCR; TCRdb's table is partial and in-frame only. Of 130,000 to 150,000 clones detected, around 94% appear once; the ten largest clones hold around 12%. The source was peripheral blood, collected after recovery from COVID-19. All receptors derive from an adult who had recovered from COVID-19.

The chain links TRBV5-5 to TRBJ2-1; 7 bases align to TRBD1. J was trimmed by 9 bases and V by 5 bases; bases with no gene match: 8. CDR3 length: 13 amino acids. Germline V gene sequence: CDR1 SGHKS, CDR2 YYEKEE (reference sequence). This chain's CDR3 is CASSGTGAAEQFF. The CDR3 bases are TGTGCCAGCAGTGGAACAGGGGCCGCTGAGCAGTTCTTC.

Here the CDR3 reads CAISTGRGQTDTEAFF. The CDR3 bases are TGTGCCATCAGTACGGGCCGGGGGCAGACAGACACTGAAGCTTTCTTT. This chain links TRBV10-3 with TRBJ1-1, with D possibly TRBD1 on 6 matching bases. The V and J ends lost 5 bases and 3 bases respectively, with 19 bases between them. Germline CDR1 and CDR2: ENHRY and SYGVKD. The length of the CDR3 is 16 residues.

J is TRBJ2-7 and V is TRBV6-1; unclear D gene. V was clipped by 3 bases and J by 2 bases, with 14 bases between them. Germline CDR1 is MNHNS and CDR2 is SASEGT. The CDR3 has 15 amino acids. CDR3 DNA sequence: TGTGCCAGCAGTGAGCCCAGAGTTCCACCCTACGAGCAGTACTTC. Translated, it gives CASSEPRVPPYEQYF.

The V and J genes are TRBV4-1 and TRBJ1-6, with D perhaps TRBD1 (5 bases). Trimming took 0 bases from V and 0 from J, leaving 9 bases between them. CDR1 is MGHRA and CDR2 is YSYEKL in the germline V gene. The CDR3 is 17 residues long. CDR3: CASSQDQGSSYNSPLHF. As DNA, the CDR3 is TGCGCCAGCAGCCAAGATCAGGGTAGCTCCTATAATTCACCCCTCCACTTT.

In nucleotides, the CDR3 is TGCAGCGTTTTAGGACTGACGTTCCCGAACTCTGGGGCCAACGTCCTGACTTTC. This gives the protein CSVLGLTFPNSGANVLTF. The chain joins TRBV29-1 to TRBJ2-6; TRBD2 is a possible D gene (5 bases). The CDR3 is 18 amino acids. V was cut by 5 bases and J by 0 bases, with 20 bases left in between. From germline, CDR1 is SQVTM and CDR2 ANQGSEA.

This clone appeared a single time. The J gene is TRBJ1-4, the V gene TRBV11-2; D is possibly TRBD1 (6 bases). Germline lookup yields CDR1 SGHAT and CDR2 FQNNGV. Trimming left V 5 bases short and J 6 bases short, with 13 bases between. This CDR3 comprises 14 residues. CDR3 DNA: TGTGCCAGCAGCACAGGGCTCGTTTATGAAAAACTGTTTTTT. Its translation is CASSTGLVYEKLFF. Full variable domain (missing parts from reference TRBV11-2 and TRBJ1-4): EAGVAQSPRYKIIEKRQSVAFWCNPISGHATLYWYQQILGQGPKLLIQFQNNGVVDDSQLPKDRFSAERLKGVDSTLKIQPAKLEDSAVYLCASSTGLVYEKLFFGSGTQLSVL.

The V and J genes are TRBV5-5 and TRBJ2-7; the D call may be TRBD1 or TRBD2 (5 bases each). V shed 2 bases and J shed 6 bases, with 21 bases lying between them. The CDR3 is made up of 16 amino acids. CDR1 and CDR2 (germline): SGHKS, YYEKEE (reference sequence). The CDR3 bases are TGTGCCAGCAGCTTCATGGCAGGGACGGGTGGAAGCGAGCAGTACTTC. This gives the protein CASSFMAGTGGSEQYF.

The gene calls are TRBV7-2 and TRBJ2-7, with 9 bases fitting TRBD1. Germline V CDR1 and CDR2: SGHTA, FQGNSA. V was clipped by 4 bases and J by 7 bases; unmatched bases: 11. This CDR3 is built from 15 residues. The CDR3, as DNA: TGTGCCAGCAGCTCGGACAGGGGATACCTTGGGGAGCAGTACTTC. It yields the protein CASSSDRGYLGEQYF.

V gene TRBV5-1 combines with J gene TRBJ2-7; the match to TRBD1 covers 7 bases. V shed 4 bases, J shed 3 bases, and the junction held 4 bases outside the gene matches. There are 13 residues in the CDR3. Germline CDR1 and CDR2: SGHRS and YFSETQ. DNA for the CDR3: TGCGCCAGCAGCAACAGACAGGGCTACGAGCAGTACTTC. Encoded protein: CASSNRQGYEQYF.

The chain combines TRBV10-2 with TRBJ2-7; 7 nucleotides align to TRBD1. After removal of 8 bases from V and 0 bases from J, the junction contained 7 bases not matched to a gene. Looked up from germline, CDR1 is WSHSY and CDR2 is SAAADI. The CDR3 sequence is 14 residues long. CDR3 amino acids: CASREAGGSYEQYF. The CDR3 coding sequence is TGCGCCAGCCGCGAGGCAGGGGGCTCCTACGAGCAGTACTTC.

The chain has TRBV28 and TRBJ1-4, with 7 bases matching TRBD1. V shed 5 bases, J shed 3 bases, and the junction held 6 bases outside the gene matches. CDR3 size: 15 residues. Germline V CDR1 and CDR2: MDHEN, SYDVKM. CDR3 residues: CASSPGTVSNEKLFF. DNA of the CDR3: TGTGCCAGCAGTCCTGGGACAGTTTCTAATGAAAAACTGTTTTTT.

This chain joins TRBV7-6 and TRBJ2-5; possible D gene TRBD1, 6 bases. V shed 5 bases and J shed 5 bases, with 18 bases lying between them. Per the germline V gene, CDR1 is SGHVS and CDR2 is FNYEAQ. The CDR3 runs to 15 residues. Here the CDR3 DNA reads TGTGCCAGCAGCCTCGAAGGGGGACGACCGGAGACCCAGTACTTC. It yields the protein CASSLEGGRPETQYF.

The V gene is TRBV4-1, the J gene TRBJ1-2, with 8 bases fitting TRBD1. V shed 0 bases and J 2 bases; nucleotides not matched to a gene: 2. CDR3 size: 15 residues. From germline, CDR1 is MGHRA and CDR2 YSYEKL. The CDR3 DNA is TGCGCCAGCAGCCAAGAGACAGGGGAGAACTATGGCTACACCTTC. Its translation: CASSQETGENYGYTF.

The chain links TRBV7-9 to TRBJ2-1; D is possibly TRBD1 (5 bases). In germline, CDR1 is SEHNR, CDR2 FQNEAQ (reference sequence). The CDR3 runs to 11 residues. V was shortened by 9 bases and J by 7 bases, with 10 bases between the two germline ends. The chain's CDR3 is CASGRGNEQFF. CDR3 nucleotides: TGTGCCAGTGGTAGGGGTAATGAGCAGTTCTTC.

This chain joins TRBV29-1 and TRBJ2-7, with D unresolved. The CDR3 has 12 residues. The V gene's germline CDR1 is SQVTM and CDR2 ANQGSEA. V dropped 5 bases and J dropped 0 bases, with 8 bases sitting between them. Written as DNA, the CDR3 is TGCAGCGTTATGGGGTACTCCTACGAGCAGTACTTC. It is translated as CSVMGYSYEQYF.

This rearrangement joins TRBV27 to TRBJ2-1; TRBD1 aligns across 8 bases. There are 15 residues in the CDR3. Trimming removed 2 bases from V and 4 bases from J; junction bases left unmatched: 4. Germline CDR1 reads MNHEY; CDR2 reads SMNVEV (reference sequence). CDR3 nucleotide sequence: TGTGCCAGCAGTTTACGGCAGGGGGCGTACAATGAGCAGTTCTTC. Its protein product is CASSLRQGAYNEQFF.

The chain employs TRBV19 and TRBJ2-7; unclear D gene. Germline V gene data show CDR1 as LNHDA and CDR2 as SQIVND (reference sequence). The CDR3 is 14 amino acids. Trimming removed 3 bases at V and 2 bases at J, with 11 bases between. In nucleotides, the CDR3 is TGTGCCAGTAGTATCCTCGGCAGACCCTACGAGCAGTACTTC. Protein: CASSILGRPYEQYF. The full variable domain, completed using reference TRBV19 and TRBJ2-7, is DGGITQSPKYLFRKEGQNVTLSCEQNLNHDAMYWYRQDPGQGLRLIYYSQIVNDFQKGDIAEGYSVSREKKESFPLTVTSAQKNPTAFYLCASSILGRPYEQYFGPGTRLTVT.

The genes are TRBV5-4 and TRBJ2-3, with 13 nucleotides matching TRBD2. The CDR3 contains 16 residues. The V and J ends lost 4 bases and 1 base, in that order; junction bases with no gene match: 3. Germline-derived CDR1 and CDR2 are SGHNT and YYREEE (reference sequence). The CDR3 reads CASSIGLAGGTDTQYF. CDR3 nucleotides: TGTGCCAGCAGCATAGGACTAGCGGGAGGCACAGATACGCAGTATTTT.

The chain couples TRBV27 to TRBJ2-5; 9 bases agree with TRBD2. This CDR3 contains 16 residues. Germline trimming cut 5 bases from V and 4 bases from J; bases unmatched to any gene: 11. CDR1 MNHEY and CDR2 SMNVEV come from the germline V gene (reference sequence). The CDR3 nucleotides read TGTGCCAGCAGTCCCGGGGCTGGACTAGCGACAGAGACCCAGTACTTC. Its protein product is CASSPGAGLATETQYF.

This rearrangement joins TRBV7-2 to TRBJ1-2; tentatively, D is TRBD1 (6 bases). The V gene's germline CDR1 is SGHTA and CDR2 FQGNSA. There are 14 residues in the CDR3. V was shortened by 3 bases and J by 3 bases, with 11 bases between the two germline ends. The CDR3 DNA is TGTGCCAGCAGCTTGGACAGCGATTACTATGGCTACACCTTC. This codes for CASSLDSDYYGYTF.

The chain joins TRBV7-9 to TRBJ2-5; D possibly matches TRBD1 or TRBD2 (5 bases each). The V gene's germline CDR1 is SEHNR and CDR2 FQNEAQ (reference sequence). Between the trimmed V and J ends, which lost 5 bases and 5 bases, there was a span of 18 bases. This CDR3 spans 15 amino acids. The CDR3, as DNA: TGTGCCAGCAGCCCCCGACGGATGGGACGGGAGACCCAGTACTTC. It specifies CASSPRRMGRETQYF. The variable domain in full, completed from reference TRBV7-9 and TRBJ2-5, reads DTGVSQNPRHKITKRGQNVTFRCDPISEHNRLYWYRQTLGQGPEFLTYFQNEAQLEKSRLLSDRFSAERPKGSFSTLEIQRTEQGDSAMYLCASSPRRMGRETQYFGPGTRLLVL.

The V and J genes are TRBV7-2 and TRBJ2-1; D remains ambiguous. The CDR3 contains 13 residues. The V gene's germline CDR1 is SGHTA and CDR2 FQGNSA. V was shortened by 2 bases and J by 13 bases, with 15 bases between the two germline ends. Written as DNA, the CDR3 is TGTGCCAGCAGCTTACCCCAGTCAAGAGCCCAGTTCTTC. Protein sequence: CASSLPQSRAQFF.

The V gene is TRBV7-9, the J gene TRBJ1-1, with TRBD1 as a possible D gene (5 bases). Germline CDR1 reads SEHNR; CDR2 reads FQNEAQ (reference sequence). V was clipped by 2 bases and J by 1 base, with 8 bases between them. The CDR3 consists of 14 residues. CDR3 DNA: TGTGCCAGCAGCTTACCAGGGAGGAACACTGAAGCTTTCTTT. Protein product: CASSLPGRNTEAFF.

CDR3 loop: CASRLAGISYEQYF. DNA of the CDR3: TGCGCCAGCAGATTAGCGGGGATCTCCTACGAGCAGTACTTC. The chain couples TRBV5-1 to TRBJ2-7; 8 bases match TRBD2. The CDR3 length is 14 residues. J lost 0 bases, V lost 5 bases, and 4 bases had no gene match. Germline loops: CDR1 SGHRS, CDR2 YFSETQ.

This chain links TRBV11-1 with TRBJ1-5; D possibly corresponds to TRBD1 (6 bases). Germline V gene data show CDR1 as SGHAT and CDR2 as FQDESV (reference sequence). V was shortened by 5 bases and J by 4 bases, with 9 bases between the two germline ends. The CDR3 contains 13 residues. CDR3 residues: CASSPGQNQPQHF. The CDR3 coding sequence is TGTGCCAGCAGCCCTGGACAGAATCAGCCCCAGCATTTT.

This rearrangement joins TRBV19 to TRBJ2-1, with TRBD2 identical over 11 bases. V shed 4 bases and J 5 bases; nucleotides not matched to a gene: 7. Germline V gene sequence: CDR1 LNHDA, CDR2 SQIVND (reference sequence). This CDR3 spans 16 amino acids. The DNA for the CDR3 is TGTGCCAGTAGTACCTTCCAGGGACTAGCGGACAATGAGCAGTTCTTC. It yields the protein CASSTFQGLADNEQFF. The full variable domain, in which reference TRBV19 and TRBJ2-1 provide the parts outside the CDR3, is DGGITQSPKYLFRKEGQNVTLSCEQNLNHDAMYWYRQDPGQGLRLIYYSQIVNDFQKGDIAEGYSVSREKKESFPLTVTSAQKNPTAFYLCASSTFQGLADNEQFFGPGTRLTVL.

This chain's CDR3 is CASSLGQYNSPLHF. CDR3 DNA sequence: TGCGCCAGCAGCCTCGGACAGTATAATTCACCCCTCCACTTT. The chain has TRBV5-1 and TRBJ1-6; D possibly corresponds to TRBD1 (6 bases). V was cut by 4 bases and J by 4 bases, with 9 bases left in between. Germline V gene data show CDR1 as SGHRS and CDR2 as YFSETQ. This CDR3 spans 14 amino acids.